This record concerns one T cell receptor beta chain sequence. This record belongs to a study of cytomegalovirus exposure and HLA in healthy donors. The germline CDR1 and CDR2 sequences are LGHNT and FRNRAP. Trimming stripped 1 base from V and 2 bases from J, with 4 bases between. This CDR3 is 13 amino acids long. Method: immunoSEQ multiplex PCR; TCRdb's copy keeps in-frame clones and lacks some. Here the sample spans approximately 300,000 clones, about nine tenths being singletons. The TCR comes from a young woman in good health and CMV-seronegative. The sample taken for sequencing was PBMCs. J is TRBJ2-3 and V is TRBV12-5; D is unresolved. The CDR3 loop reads CASGLGVTDTQYF. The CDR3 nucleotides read TGTGCTAGTGGTTTGGGCGTCACAGATACGCAGTATTTT.